Listed below are T cell receptor beta chains from one sample, sequenced in a study of CD8 T cells in ankylosing spondylitis. Via MiXCR, TCRdb re-called the 5' RACE reads, giving one row per CDR3 protein. This table holds more than 300,000 distinct CDR3 sequences, roughly 12% found once. Sequences were obtained from blood, either unsorted or a sorted T cell fraction (not recorded which). The receptor set was obtained from a female donor with ankylosing spondylitis or in good health (not recorded which). Each CDR3 is given with its conserved first and last residue. The D gene is left open where the match is weak. Clone size appears in some rows only: once, few, many, or a class for an expanded clone.

D gene	clone size	V gene	J gene	CDR3 protein	CDR3 DNA
TRBD2	many	TRBV20-1	TRBJ2-3	CSADSGRALTDTQYF	TGCAGTGCTGATAGCGGGAGGGCTTTGACAGATACGCAGTATTTT
NA	many	TRBV27	TRBJ2-3	CASKKGELAGVTQYF	TGTGCCAGCAAAAAAGGGGAACTAGCCGGAGTTACGCAGTATTTT
NA	medium-sized	TRBV12-3/TRBV12-4	TRBJ1-1	CASSLRNPNTEAFF	TGTGCCAGCAGTTTAAGGAACCCGAACACTGAAGCTTTCTTT
NA	many	TRBV20-1	TRBJ1-5	CSATPGTNSNQPQHF	TGCAGTGCTACCCCCGGGACAAATAGCAATCAGCCCCAGCATTTT
NA	many	TRBV20-1	TRBJ2-1	CSALPEAGRASYNEQFF	TGCAGTGCTCTTCCGGAGGCGGGACGCGCTTCCTACAATGAGCAGTTCTTC
NA	many	TRBV5-6	TRBJ2-1	CASSLMTYNEQFF	TGTGCCAGCAGCTTGATGACCTACAATGAGCAGTTCTTC
TRBD2	few	TRBV20-1	TRBJ2-5	CSARAPAGVGYQETQYF	TGCAGTGCTAGAGCTCCAGCGGGAGTGGGGTACCAAGAGACCCAGTACTTC
TRBD1	NA	TRBV5-1	TRBJ2-1	CASSYGTGTNEQFF	TGCGCCAGCAGCTACGGGACAGGGACGAATGAGCAGTTCTTC
TRBD2	medium-sized	TRBV11-2	TRBJ2-1	CASSLEPSGATYNEQFF	TGTGCCAGCAGCTTAGAACCTAGCGGGGCGACCTACAATGAGCAGTTCTTC
NA	many	TRBV28	TRBJ2-7	CASTQFDLRGSGQYF	TGTGCCAGCACCCAGTTCGACCTCAGGGGTTCCGGGCAGTACTTC
NA	NA	TRBV5-1	TRBJ2-3	CASSLAVLPSTDTQYF	TGCGCCAGCAGCTTGGCGGTGCTTCCTAGCACAGATACGCAGTATTTT
NA	many	TRBV2	TRBJ1-1	CASSADGGNTEAFF	TGTGCCAGCAGTGCGGACGGCGGGAACACTGAAGCTTTCTTT
NA	many	TRBV5-1	TRBJ1-6	CASRLAGPTNSPLHF	TGCGCCAGCAGGCTCGCTGGACCGACTAATTCACCCCTCCACTTT
NA	many	TRBV18	TRBJ1-3	CASLGEENTIYF	TGTGCCAGCCTCGGAGAGGAAAACACCATATATTTT
TRBD2	NA	TRBV7-8	TRBJ2-1	CASSGGLGASIYNEQFF	TGTGCCAGCAGCGGTGGACTAGGGGCTTCAATCTACAATGAGCAGTTCTTC
TRBD2	many	TRBV20-1	TRBJ2-1	CSVIPGLAGMYNEQFF	TGCAGTGTCATTCCGGGACTAGCGGGAATGTACAATGAGCAGTTCTTC
TRBD1	few	TRBV5-1	TRBJ1-2	CASSGQGDGYTF	TGCGCCAGCAGTGGACAGGGGGATGGCTACACCTTC
NA	many	TRBV9	TRBJ2-1	CASSVVNSYNEQFF	TGTGCCAGCAGCGTAGTAAACTCCTACAATGAGCAGTTCTTC
NA	few	TRBV14	TRBJ1-2	CASSQERLYGYTF	TGTGCCAGCAGCCAAGAGAGACTCTATGGCTACACCTTC
NA	many	TRBV5-1	TRBJ2-3	CASSLQAVDTQYF	TGCGCCAGCAGCCTCCAGGCGGTAGATACGCAGTATTTT
NA	many	TRBV7-9	TRBJ2-2	CASSPINTGELFF	TGTGCCAGCAGCCCGATAAACACCGGGGAGCTGTTTTTT
NA	many	TRBV9	TRBJ2-1	CASSVDGRRSYNEQFF	TGTGCCAGCAGCGTAGATGGGCGACGCTCCTACAATGAGCAGTTCTTC
NA	few	TRBV7-9	TRBJ2-3	CASSLLGMADTQYF	TGTGCCAGCAGCTTACTGGGTATGGCAGATACGCAGTATTTT
TRBD2	few	TRBV5-6	TRBJ2-1	CASSLVAGGPHEQFF	TGTGCCAGCAGCTTAGTAGCGGGGGGGCCACATGAGCAGTTCTTC
NA	many	TRBV20-1	TRBJ2-5	CSVRPLRAPQETQYF	TGCAGTGTCCGCCCCTTGCGTGCACCGCAAGAGACCCAGTACTTC
NA	many	TRBV15	TRBJ2-1	CATMQPGLGSYNEQFF	TGTGCCACCATGCAACCGGGCTTGGGCTCCTACAATGAGCAGTTCTTC
TRBD1	many	TRBV4-2	TRBJ2-7	CASSQYRDRIYEQYF	TGTGCCAGCAGCCAATACCGGGACAGAATTTACGAGCAGTACTTC
NA	few	TRBV7-9	TRBJ2-7	CASSPEGEVYEQYF	TGTGCCAGCAGCCCCGAAGGGGAAGTCTACGAGCAGTACTTC
NA	few	TRBV11-1	TRBJ2-6	CASSFSGHRDTKSSGANVLTF	TGTGCCAGCAGCTTTAGTGGACACCGGGACACTAAAAGCTCTGGGGCCAACGTCCTGACTTTC
NA	few	TRBV18	TRBJ2-1	CASSPTTVNEQFF	TGTGCCAGCTCACCAACGACAGTCAATGAGCAGTTCTTC
NA	NA	TRBV12-3/TRBV12-4	TRBJ1-1	CASSPRRGNTEAFF	TGTGCCAGCAGCCCGAGGCGGGGTAACACTGAAGCTTTCTTT
NA	many	TRBV20-1	TRBJ2-5	CSAGKTQETQYF	TGCAGTGCTGGCAAGACGCAAGAGACCCAGTACTTC
NA	NA	TRBV7-9	TRBJ1-1	CASSSTDTEAFF	TGTGCCAGCAGTTCCACGGACACTGAAGCTTTCTTT
NA	many	TRBV10-3	TRBJ1-1	CAISEGTEVAFF	TGTGCCATCAGTGAGGGGACCGAAGTAGCTTTCTTT
NA	many	TRBV24-1	TRBJ2-2	CATSDSYGAPRAGELFF	TGTGCCACCAGTGATTCATATGGGGCGCCTAGGGCCGGGGAGCTGTTTTTT
TRBD2	few	TRBV7-2	TRBJ2-1	CASSFAGTSGVNEQFF	TGTGCCAGCAGCTTCGCCGGGACTAGCGGAGTCAATGAGCAGTTCTTC
NA	many	TRBV5-6	TRBJ2-3	CASSGFHTDTQYF	TGTGCCAGCTCCGGGTTCCACACAGATACGCAGTATTTT
NA	many	TRBV12-3/TRBV12-4	TRBJ2-1	CASATGGPSYNEQFF	TGTGCCAGTGCGACCGGAGGGCCTTCCTACAATGAGCAGTTCTTC
NA	NA	TRBV24-1	TRBJ2-1	CATSGTRGPYNEQFF	TGTGCCACCAGTGGAACGAGGGGCCCCTACAATGAGCAGTTCTTC
TRBD1	many	TRBV30	TRBJ1-2	CAWRQAQGVYGYTF	TGTGCCTGGAGGCAGGCACAGGGGGTCTATGGCTACACCTTC
TRBD1	many	TRBV29-1	TRBJ1-2	CSVGGLGQNYGYTF	TGCAGCGTTGGGGGACTGGGACAGAACTATGGCTACACCTTC
TRBD1	NA	TRBV5-1	TRBJ2-4	CASGPGQGQIQYF	TGCGCCAGCGGCCCGGGACAGGGGCAGATTCAGTACTTC
TRBD1	many	TRBV13	TRBJ1-2	CASSFRDRVGDTF	TGTGCCAGCAGCTTCCGGGACAGGGTTGGGGACACCTTC
NA	many	TRBV20-1	TRBJ2-2	CSADPRGVGVNTGELFF	TGCAGTGCGGACCCAAGGGGGGTCGGGGTAAACACCGGGGAGCTGTTTTTT
NA	many	TRBV6-1	TRBJ2-1	CASRPSGTQTLQFF	TGTGCCAGCAGGCCCTCGGGGACCCAAACTCTCCAGTTCTTC
NA	NA	TRBV5-1	TRBJ2-5	CASSLGPLGYQETQYF	TGCGCCAGCAGCCTCGGCCCCCTTGGGTACCAAGAGACCCAGTACTTC
NA	many	TRBV7-8	TRBJ2-7	CASSRGLTPNLYEQYF	TGTGCCAGCAGCCGCGGACTAACCCCGAATCTTTACGAGCAGTACTTC
TRBD1	few	TRBV5-1	TRBJ2-6	CASSLASWDRYTGANVLTF	TGCGCCAGCAGCTTGGCCTCGTGGGACAGGTATACTGGGGCCAACGTCCTGACTTTC
TRBD1	NA	TRBV3-1	TRBJ1-3	CASSGQGRGNTIYF	TGTGCCAGCAGCGGACAGGGGAGAGGAAACACCATATATTTT
NA	few	TRBV12-3/TRBV12-4	TRBJ2-2	CASSRDRNTGELFF	TGTGCCAGCAGCCGCGACAGAAACACCGGGGAGCTGTTTTTT
NA	NA	TRBV12-3/TRBV12-4	TRBJ1-1	CASSLGYRAGAFF	TGTGCCAGCAGTTTGGGCTACAGGGCGGGTGCTTTCTTT
TRBD2	many	TRBV10-3	TRBJ2-7	CAISEPLAGGHYEQYF	TGTGCCATCAGTGAGCCACTAGCGGGGGGCCACTACGAGCAGTACTTC
NA	NA	TRBV15	TRBJ2-7	CATSRDYYEQYF	TGTGCCACCAGCAGAGATTATTACGAGCAGTACTTC
NA	many	TRBV7-8	TRBJ1-1	CASSWGHKNTEAFF	TGTGCCAGCAGCTGGGGACATAAGAACACTGAAGCTTTCTTT